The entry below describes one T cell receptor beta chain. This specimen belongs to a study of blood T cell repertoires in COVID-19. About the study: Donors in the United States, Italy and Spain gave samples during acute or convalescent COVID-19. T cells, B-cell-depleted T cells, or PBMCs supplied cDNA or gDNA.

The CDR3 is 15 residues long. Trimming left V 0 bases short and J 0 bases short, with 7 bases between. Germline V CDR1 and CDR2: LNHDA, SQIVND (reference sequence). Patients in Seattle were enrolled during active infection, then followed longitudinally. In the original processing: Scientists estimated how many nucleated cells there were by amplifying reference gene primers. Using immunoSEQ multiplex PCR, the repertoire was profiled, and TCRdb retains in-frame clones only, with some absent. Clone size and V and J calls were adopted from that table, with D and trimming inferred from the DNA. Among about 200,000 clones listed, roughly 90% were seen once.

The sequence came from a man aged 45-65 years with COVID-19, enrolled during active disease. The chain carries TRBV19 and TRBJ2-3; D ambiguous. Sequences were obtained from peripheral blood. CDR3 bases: TGTGCCAGTAGTATAGATCAGTGGAGCACAGATACGCAGTATTTT. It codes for CASSIDQWSTDTQYF.